This entry lists 32 T cell receptor beta chains sequenced from one sample in a study of CD8+CD57+ T cells in acquired aplastic anemia. Individuals selected for sequencing had exhibited CD8+CD57+ cell expansion on flow cytometry. Genomic DNA provided the template from which TCR beta VDJ and CDR3 profiles were obtained. In TCRdb, the reads were re-called with MiXCR into one record per CDR3 protein. The table lists some 170,000 distinct CDR3 sequences, roughly 48% of them singletons. The sequenced material came from sorted CD4+, CD8+, or CD8+CD57+ T cells (not recorded which) from PBMCs. The source of these receptors is a human donor with aplastic anemia.

In its sample, this clonotype was seen many times. The genes are TRBV7-7 and TRBJ2-1, with D perhaps TRBD1 (6 bases). The germline CDR1 and CDR2 sequences are SSHAT and FNYEAQ (reference sequence). This CDR3 is 17 amino acids long. Trimming took 1 base from V and 2 from J, leaving 15 bases between them. CDR3 DNA: TGTGCCAGCAGCTTAGGAACTACAGGGTCAACCTACAATGAGCAGTTCTTC. Its protein is CASSLGTTGSTYNEQFF.

V is TRBV7-6 and J is TRBJ1-1; D gene unclear. This CDR3 has 17 amino acids. V was clipped by 1 base and J by 1 base, with 16 bases between them. Germline loops: CDR1 SGHVS, CDR2 FNYEAQ. The CDR3 nucleotides are TGTGCCAGCAGCTTAGAGCTCCCAGGAGGACCGAACACTGAAGCTTTCTTT. Protein product: CASSLELPGGPNTEAFF.

On this clonotype: With a much larger clone just one base away, this may be a read error. The V call is TRBV10-3, the J call TRBJ1-5, with a possible D match to TRBD1 (5 bases). The CDR3 totals 15 residues. Germline CDR1 is ENHRY and CDR2 is SYGVKD. DNA for the CDR3: TGTGCCAGCAGTGAACAGGCAGGGCGGAATCAGCCCCAGCATTTT. This translates into CASSEQAGRNQPQHF.

The V call is TRBV20-1, the J call TRBJ2-7; 15 bases are a match to TRBD2. The CDR3 loop spans 16 amino acids. With 3 bases clipped from V and 1 base from J, the junction kept 4 bases outside the gene matches. CDR1 is DFQATT and CDR2 is SNEGSKA in the germline V gene (reference sequence). CDR3 sequence: CSASGTSGRWSYEQYF. CDR3 coding DNA: TGCAGTGCTAGCGGGACTAGCGGGAGGTGGTCCTACGAGCAGTACTTC.

This clonotype appeared many times. This chain connects TRBV20-1 to TRBJ2-3; TRBD1 might be the D (6 bases). This CDR3 is 14 amino acids long. Trimming stripped 3 bases from V and 6 bases from J, with 16 bases between. Per germline, CDR1 DFQATT and CDR2 SNEGSKA (reference sequence). The CDR3: CSARPSRGTDTQYF. CDR3 sequence (DNA): TGCAGTGCTAGGCCCTCGAGGGGGACCGATACGCAGTATTTT.

This clonotype has at least ten counts. The chain links TRBV7-6 to TRBJ2-5; TRBD2 matches 8 bases. This CDR3 is built from 15 residues. Germline trimming cut 4 bases from V and 4 bases from J; bases unmatched to any gene: 8. Germline loops: CDR1 SGHVS, CDR2 FNYEAQ. CDR3 protein: CASSWAGGGPETQYF. CDR3 sequence (DNA): TGTGCCAGCAGCTGGGCGGGAGGAGGACCAGAGACCCAGTACTTC.

This clonotype was seen many times. The V and J genes are TRBV9 and TRBJ1-1, with D possibly matching TRBD1 (5 bases). Germline CDR1 is SGDLS and CDR2 is YYNGEE. CDR3 length: 14 amino acids. V was trimmed by 2 bases and J by 7 bases, leaving 15 bases between them. The CDR3 DNA reads as TGTGCCAGCAGCGTTAGTCAGGGTTCGGGTGAAGCTTTCTTT. Protein product: CASSVSQGSGEAFF. The variable domain in full, with the rest retrieved from reference TRBV9 and TRBJ1-1, is DSGVTQTPKHLITATGQRVTLRCSPRSGDLSVYWYQQSLDQGLQFLIQYYNGEERAKGNILERFSAQQFPDLHSELNLSSLELGDSALYFCASSVSQGSGEAFFGQGTRLTVV.

The chain has TRBV10-3 and TRBJ2-5, with D perhaps assigned TRBD1 or TRBD2 (6 bases each). This CDR3 contains 14 residues. The V gene's germline CDR1 is ENHRY and CDR2 SYGVKD. Trimming removed 6 bases from V and 2 bases from J, with 13 bases in between. As DNA, the CDR3 is TGTGCCATCAGGCCACAGGGACTGCAAGAGACCCAGTACTTC. Translating gives CAIRPQGLQETQYF.

This chain connects TRBV9 to TRBJ2-5; possible D gene TRBD1, 6 bases. The ends were cut back, 4 bases at V and 4 bases at J, with 14 bases in the middle. This CDR3 region has 14 residues. From germline, CDR1 is SGDLS and CDR2 YYNGEE. The CDR3 DNA reads TGTGCCAGCAGCTTTTGGACAGCGCGAGAGACCCAGTACTTC. Translation: CASSFWTARETQYF.

The sample holds a few counts of this clonotype. The J gene is TRBJ2-5, the V gene TRBV11-2; D possibly uses TRBD1 or TRBD2 (5 bases each). The germline CDR1 and CDR2 sequences are SGHAT and FQNNGV. The CDR3 sequence is 15 residues long. V shed 0 bases and J shed 7 bases, with 15 bases lying between them. The CDR3 nucleotides read TGTGCCAGCAGCTTAGATCGGGACCCCCGGCTGACCCAGTACTTC. It yields the protein CASSLDRDPRLTQYF.

On this clonotype: A single base separates this from a much larger clone, so it may be a read error. The rearrangement uses TRBV11-2 and TRBJ2-7; perhaps TRBD1 as D (6 bases). The length of the CDR3 is 15 residues. Germline assignment: CDR1 SGHAT and CDR2 FQNNGV. The CDR3, as DNA: TGTGTCAGCAGCTTAGATCAGGGGTTTGCCTACGAGCAGTACTTC. It codes for CVSSLDQGFAYEQYF.

The CDR3 loop is CASTTLYGELFF. The DNA for the CDR3 is TGTGCCAGCACCACACTTTACGGGGAGCTGTTTTTT. This chain links TRBV25-1 with TRBJ2-2; D is uncertain. The germline gives CDR1 MGHDK, CDR2 SYGVNS. The CDR3 has 12 amino acids. Trimming shortened V by 7 bases and J by 7 bases, and 10 bases separated the two germline ends.

This clonotype was seen many times. J is TRBJ2-3 and V is TRBV7-3, with D possibly TRBD1 on 6 matching bases. From germline, CDR1 is SGHTA and CDR2 FQGTGA. Trimming took 2 bases from V and 1 from J, leaving 10 bases between them. This CDR3 has 15 residues. The CDR3 sequence: CASSLVQGRTDTQYF. The CDR3 coding sequence is TGTGCCAGCAGCTTAGTCCAGGGGCGCACAGATACGCAGTATTTT.

The CDR3 is CASSLEQGFARGSGNTIYF. The CDR3 nucleotides are TGCGCCAGCAGCTTGGAACAGGGTTTTGCGAGGGGCTCTGGAAACACCATATATTTT. This chain links TRBV5-1 with TRBJ1-3; D possibly corresponds to TRBD1 (6 bases). CDR1 and CDR2 (germline): SGHRS, YFSETQ. CDR3 length: 19 residues. V was cut by 0 bases and J by 0 bases, with 19 bases left in between.

The chain has TRBV2 and TRBJ2-7, with D uncertain. The CDR3 is 14 residues long. The germline V gene has CDR1 SNHLY and CDR2 FYNNEI. The V end was cut by 3 bases, the J end by 6 bases, with 15 bases between. The CDR3 sequence: CASSDRQAAGEQYF. The CDR3 nucleotides read TGTGCCAGCAGTGACCGGCAGGCGGCTGGCGAGCAGTACTTC.

V gene TRBV24-1 combines with J gene TRBJ1-1, with unresolved D. The germline V gene has CDR1 KGHDR and CDR2 SFDVKD. With 5 bases removed from V and 11 bases from J, the gap between germline ends came to 17 bases. This CDR3 region has 13 residues. The DNA for the CDR3 is TGTGCCACCAGTGTTGGCCCCATGGGCGACGCTTTCTTT. This codes for CATSVGPMGDAFF.

The V and J genes are TRBV11-2 and TRBJ2-1; 11 bases are shared with TRBD2. Germline lookup yields CDR1 SGHAT and CDR2 FQNNGV. This CDR3 region has 14 residues. After removal of 2 bases from V and 9 bases from J, the junction contained 3 bases not matched to a gene. CDR3 coding DNA: TGTGCCAGCAGCTTACTAGCGGGGGGCGCTGAGCAGTTCTTC. Translation gives CASSLLAGGAEQFF.

This clonotype was counted only a few times. J is TRBJ1-2 and V is TRBV3-1; 12 nucleotides match TRBD1. CDR1 is LGHDT and CDR2 is YNNKEL in the germline V gene (reference sequence). V shed 0 bases, J shed 8 bases, and the junction held 7 bases outside the gene matches. The CDR3 consists of 16 residues. The CDR3 sequence is CASSQDSGQGAGGYTF. CDR3 sequence (DNA): TGTGCCAGCAGCCAAGATTCGGGACAGGGGGCGGGAGGCTACACCTTC.

This clonotype came up many times. The V gene is TRBV2, the J gene TRBJ1-4, with D hard to call. V was clipped by 6 bases and J by 3 bases, with 8 bases between them. This CDR3 has 13 residues. Germline lookup yields CDR1 SNHLY and CDR2 FYNNEI. The CDR3 sequence: CASRIFANEKLFF. The CDR3 nucleotides read TGTGCCAGCAGAATCTTCGCTAATGAAAAACTGTTTTTT. Filled out from reference TRBV2 and TRBJ1-4, the complete variable domain reads EPEVTQTPSHQVTQMGQEVILRCVPISNHLYFYWYRQILGQKVEFLVSFYNNEISEKSEIFDDQFSVERPDGSNFTLKIRSTKLEDSAMYFCASRIFANEKLFFGSGTQLSVL.

J is TRBJ2-1 and V is TRBV5-1; 8 bases agree with TRBD2. The germline V gene has CDR1 SGHRS and CDR2 YFSETQ. Losses at the gene ends were 4 bases for V and 6 bases for J; bases not matched to a gene: 15. This CDR3 comprises 17 residues. CDR3: CASSIGTFGLAANEQFF. In DNA, the CDR3 is TGCGCCAGCAGCATTGGCACCTTCGGACTAGCTGCCAATGAGCAGTTCTTC.

The V gene is TRBV2, the J gene TRBJ2-7; 12 bases match TRBD2. J was trimmed by 4 bases and V by 6 bases; bases with no gene match: 1. CDR3 size: 13 residues. Germline CDR1 reads SNHLY; CDR2 reads FYNNEI. DNA for the CDR3: TGTGCCAGCAGGACTAGCGGGGGTTACGAGCAGTACTTC. Residues: CASRTSGGYEQYF.

This chain connects TRBV4-1 to TRBJ1-5; D gene unclear. Germline V gene sequence: CDR1 MGHRA, CDR2 YSYEKL. The CDR3 is made up of 15 amino acids. V was shortened by 1 base and J by 3 bases, with 10 bases between the two germline ends. CDR3 loop: CASSQAPSANQPQHF. As DNA, the CDR3 is TGCGCCAGCAGCCAAGCCCCTAGCGCCAATCAGCCCCAGCATTTT.

The table lists this clonotype with many counts. V is TRBV5-1 and J is TRBJ2-1, with no clear D. The CDR3 length is 14 residues. V was shortened by 4 bases and J by 7 bases, with 15 bases between the two germline ends. CDR1 is SGHRS and CDR2 is YFSETQ in the germline V gene. The CDR3 nucleotides are TGCGCCAGCAGCGAACAGACCTCGCCAAATGAGCAGTTCTTC. Residues: CASSEQTSPNEQFF.

This clonotype was counted a few times. This chain joins TRBV2 and TRBJ2-5, with D uncertain. The germline V and J ends were trimmed by 1 base and 7 bases, with 10 bases remaining between them. The CDR3 is 13 amino acids. Germline CDR1 is SNHLY and CDR2 is FYNNEI. CDR3: CASSEEGFGTQYF. As DNA, the CDR3 is TGTGCCAGCAGTGAAGAGGGATTCGGGACCCAGTACTTC.

The chain links TRBV20-1 to TRBJ1-2; 8 nucleotides align to TRBD1. CDR3 length equals 12 residues. Germline assignment: CDR1 DFQATT and CDR2 SNEGSKA (reference sequence). The ends lost 5 bases at V and 14 bases at J; junction bases unmatched: 13. CDR3 protein: CSASGQGAVHTF. CDR3 nucleotides: TGCAGTGCTTCCGGGCAGGGGGCTGTGCATACCTTC.

The chain is built from TRBV12-3 or TRBV12-4 and TRBJ1-1; TRBD1 aligns across 10 bases. The trim removed 5 bases at V and 5 bases at J, leaving 8 bases unmatched. The CDR3 is 15 amino acids. The CDR3 coding sequence is TGTGCCAGCAGTACGGGACAGGGGAGCGGGACTGAAGCTTTCTTT. Encoded protein: CASSTGQGSGTEAFF.

As regards this clonotype: A much more abundant neighbour one base away suggests this may be a read error. This chain uses TRBV12-3 or TRBV12-4 with TRBJ1-2, with D perhaps matching TRBD1 (6 bases). This CDR3 region has 14 residues. This chain's CDR3 is CANSFLGADYGYTF. In DNA form, the CDR3 reads TGTGCCAACAGTTTTTTGGGGGCGGACTATGGCTACACCTTC.

The CDR3 here is CASSLRSQETQYF. The DNA for the CDR3 is TGTGCCAGCAGTTTGAGGTCACAAGAGACCCAGTACTTC. This chain links TRBV27 with TRBJ2-5; D call uncertain. The CDR3 loop spans 13 amino acids. Germline CDR1 is MNHEY and CDR2 is SMNVEV (reference sequence). With 3 bases removed from V and 2 bases from J, the gap between germline ends came to 7 bases.

This clonotype came up many times. The J gene is TRBJ2-7, the V gene TRBV3-1; the D call may be TRBD1 or TRBD2 (6 bases each). The CDR3 extends over 14 amino acids. V lost 1 base, J lost 5 bases, and 12 bases lay in between. CDR1 LGHDT and CDR2 YNNKEL come from the germline V gene (reference sequence). The DNA for the CDR3 is TGTGCCAGCAGCCAAGTACAGGGAGGCCACGAGCAGTACTTC. This sequence encodes CASSQVQGGHEQYF.

V usage is TRBV10-2 and J usage is TRBJ2-3; D unresolved. The CDR3 is made up of 15 amino acids. Germline values: CDR1 WSHSY, CDR2 SAAADI. V lost 2 bases and J lost 1, with 10 bases in between. The CDR3 protein is CASSETMTRTDTQYF. The DNA for the CDR3 is TGCGCCAGCAGTGAGACCATGACGCGCACAGATACGCAGTATTTT.

This clonotype was recorded at least ten times. J is TRBJ2-5 and V is TRBV7-9, with 11 bases identical to TRBD2. V was clipped by 5 bases and J by 5 bases; unmatched bases: 7. The CDR3 consists of 15 residues. The germline V gene encodes CDR1 SEHNR and CDR2 FQNEAQ (reference sequence). The chain's CDR3 is CASSPLAGGIETQYF. CDR3 sequence (DNA): TGTGCCAGCAGCCCCCTAGCGGGGGGAATCGAGACCCAGTACTTC.

The chain is built from TRBV18 and TRBJ2-1; the D gene is possibly TRBD2 (5 bases). The CDR3 spans 11 residues. V lost 4 bases and J 9 bases, leaving 7 bases between the germline ends. Germline V CDR1 and CDR2: KGHSH, LQKENI. CDR3 in amino acids: CASSLALEQFF. The CDR3 nucleotides read TGTGCCAGCTCACTAGCGCTTGAGCAGTTCTTC.